These 17 T cell receptor beta chains were all obtained from the same sample, sequenced in a study of cytomegalovirus exposure and HLA in healthy donors. The protocol was immunoSEQ multiplex PCR, while the TCRdb copy is restricted to in-frame clones and leaves out a portion. The sample consists of around 400,000 clones, 80% to 90% of them appearing once. Sequencing was carried out using PBMCs. These receptors came from a woman in her late teens or twenties in good health and CMV-seronegative.

This clone was seen once. The rearrangement links TRBV7-2 to TRBJ2-5; TRBD1 might be the D (5 bases). V lost 1 base and J 2 bases, leaving 8 bases between the germline ends. The CDR3 has 14 residues. CDR1 and CDR2 (germline): SGHTA, FQGNSA. CDR3 DNA: TGTGCCAGCAGCTTAGGTCCAGGGCAAGAGACCCAGTACTTC. Its translation: CASSLGPGQETQYF.

V gene TRBV5-4 combines with J gene TRBJ2-3; D might be TRBD1 (7 bases). V was clipped by 5 bases and J by 0 bases, with 16 bases between them. In germline, CDR1 is SGHNT, CDR2 YYREEE (reference sequence). CDR3 length: 16 residues. CDR3 sequence reads: CASRRDSRASTDTQYF. CDR3 sequence (DNA): TGTGCCAGCAGGCGGGACAGCCGAGCTAGCACAGATACGCAGTATTTT.

The chain carries TRBV19 and TRBJ2-7, with 7 positions matching TRBD2. The CDR3 runs to 12 residues. The V gene end was trimmed by 4 bases and the J gene end by 4 bases; junction bases not matched to a gene: 1. Germline lookup yields CDR1 LNHDA and CDR2 SQIVND (reference sequence). The CDR3, as DNA: TGTGCCAGTAGTACCGGGGGGTACGAGCAGTACTTC. Residues: CASSTGGYEQYF.

The V call is TRBV5-1, the J call TRBJ1-1, with a possible D match to TRBD1 (6 bases). CDR3 size: 14 residues. V gave up 4 bases and J gave up 4 bases, with 14 bases separating them. Looked up from germline, CDR1 is SGHRS and CDR2 is YFSETQ. CDR3 protein: CASSPRGSSTEAFF. The CDR3 DNA follows: TGCGCCAGCAGCCCGAGGGGGAGTAGCACTGAAGCTTTCTTT.

The CDR3 sequence is CASSSSGGYNEQFF. CDR3 sequence (DNA): TGTGCCAGCAGCTCTAGCGGGGGTTACAATGAGCAGTTCTTC. This chain uses TRBV5-6 with TRBJ2-1, with 10 nucleotides matching TRBD2. This CDR3 spans 14 amino acids. V lost 3 bases, J lost 4 bases, and 1 base stayed unmatched. Per germline, CDR1 SGHDT and CDR2 YYEEEE.

V gene TRBV28 combines with J gene TRBJ1-2; 9 bases match TRBD1. CDR3 length: 14 amino acids. The germline CDR1 and CDR2 sequences are MDHEN and SYDVKM. The trim removed 3 bases at V and 5 bases at J, leaving 4 bases unmatched. CDR3 coding DNA: TGTGCCAGCAGTTTCGGGACAGGGCCTTATGGCTACACCTTC. This sequence encodes CASSFGTGPYGYTF.

The chain recombines TRBV2 with TRBJ2-4, with D possibly TRBD2 on 7 matching bases. The germline gives CDR1 SNHLY, CDR2 FYNNEI. V gave up 5 bases and J gave up 6 bases, with 14 bases separating them. The CDR3 is made up of 14 amino acids. For the CDR3, the DNA is TGTGCCAGCAGTCCGCGCGGGGGCGCAAACATTCAGTACTTC. Translating it yields CASSPRGGANIQYF. The whole variable domain, filled in from reference TRBV2 and TRBJ2-4, reads EPEVTQTPSHQVTQMGQEVILRCVPISNHLYFYWYRQILGQKVEFLVSFYNNEISEKSEIFDDQFSVERPDGSNFTLKIRSTKLEDSAMYFCASSPRGGANIQYFGAGTRLSVL.

The J gene is TRBJ2-1, the V gene TRBV28; D may be TRBD2 (6 bases). V was pared by 1 base and J by 12 bases, with 13 bases between. The CDR3 contains 13 residues. CDR1 and CDR2 (germline): MDHEN, SYDVKM. For the CDR3, the DNA is TGTGCCAGCAGTTTATTGGAGGGACCACCGCAGTTCTTC. This gives the protein CASSLLEGPPQFF. The whole variable domain, filled in from reference TRBV28 and TRBJ2-1, reads DVKVTQSSRYLVKRTGEKVFLECVQDMDHENMFWYRQDPGLGLRLIYFSYDVKMKEKGDIPEGYSVSREKKERFSLILESASTNQTSMYLCASSLLEGPPQFFGPGTRLTVL.

The table lists this clone with a count of one. V is TRBV5-1 and J is TRBJ1-2; TRBD1 agrees at 12 bases. The CDR3 loop spans 15 amino acids. Trimming cost V 4 bases and J 1 base; bases outside gene matches: 2. The V gene's germline CDR1 is SGHRS and CDR2 YFSETQ. CDR3 region: CASSGTGGINYGYTF. CDR3 nucleotide sequence: TGCGCCAGCAGCGGGACAGGGGGCATTAACTATGGCTACACCTTC.

The chain is built from TRBV6-6 and TRBJ1-1; the match to TRBD1 covers 7 bases. Germline V CDR1 and CDR2: MNHNY, SVGAGI (reference sequence). V gave up 4 bases and J gave up 8 bases; unmatched junction bases: 10. The length of the CDR3 is 14 residues. The CDR3 loop is CASSSQTGKHEAFF. In DNA, the CDR3 is TGTGCCAGCAGTTCCCAGACAGGGAAACACGAAGCTTTCTTT.

This chain links TRBV18 with TRBJ1-2, with a weak D call TRBD1 (5 bases). CDR1 KGHSH and CDR2 LQKENI come from the germline V gene. Trimming shortened V by 3 bases and J by 6 bases, and 14 bases separated the two germline ends. The CDR3 contains 14 residues. In nucleotides, the CDR3 is TGTGCCAGCTCACCGCAGGGAATGGGCCATGGCTACACCTTC. Protein sequence: CASSPQGMGHGYTF.

This clone has a single count. The CDR3, as DNA: TGTGCCAGCAGCTACCTCCTTACTAGCGTTGGCACAGATACGCAGTATTTT. Protein: CASSYLLTSVGTDTQYF. The chain recombines TRBV7-9 with TRBJ2-3; 7 bases align to TRBD2. The germline V gene has CDR1 SEHNR and CDR2 FQNEAQ (reference sequence). The CDR3 spans 17 residues. V trimming: 4 bases; J trimming: 1 base; junction bases outside the gene matches: 11.

The CDR3 sequence: CASSLLGQGAGNEQYF. CDR3 DNA sequence: TGTGCCAGCAGCTTGCTTGGGCAGGGGGCGGGCAACGAGCAGTACTTC. The chain has TRBV5-4 and TRBJ2-7; TRBD1 matches 8 bases. Germline CDR1 reads SGHNT; CDR2 reads YYREEE (reference sequence). J gave up 5 bases and V 1 base, and 11 bases lay outside the gene matches. The CDR3 spans 16 residues.

J is TRBJ2-1 and V is TRBV27; 14 bases are a match to TRBD2. The germline V gene has CDR1 MNHEY and CDR2 SMNVEV (reference sequence). CDR3 length: 15 residues. V gave up 5 bases and J gave up 7 bases; unmatched junction bases: 4. CDR3 amino acids: CASSAGTSGGNEQFF. CDR3 bases: TGTGCCAGCAGTGCCGGGACTAGCGGGGGTAATGAGCAGTTCTTC.

The chain links TRBV5-1 to TRBJ2-7, with 10 bases lining up with TRBD1. The CDR3 has 14 amino acids. Germline V lookup: CDR1 SGHRS, CDR2 YFSETQ. The V gene end was trimmed by 4 bases and the J gene end by 4 bases; junction bases not matched to a gene: 5. The CDR3 bases are TGCGCCAGCAGCCCCCCGGGACAGGGGTACGAGCAGTACTTC. Translating gives CASSPPGQGYEQYF.

The rearrangement joins TRBV27 to TRBJ2-2; possible D gene TRBD2, 5 bases. Germline CDR1 reads MNHEY; CDR2 reads SMNVEV (reference sequence). The CDR3 is 13 amino acids. V lost 7 bases, J lost 7 bases, and 13 bases lay in between. The CDR3 DNA is TGTGCCAGCACGAACGGGATAAACGGGGAGCTGTTTTTT. Translation gives CASTNGINGELFF.

This clone was picked up a small number of times. The rearrangement uses TRBV28 and TRBJ1-5; no clear D. In germline, CDR1 is MDHEN, CDR2 SYDVKM. The CDR3 runs to 15 residues. Between the trimmed V and J ends, which lost 5 bases and 1 base, there was a span of 12 bases. The CDR3 loop is CASSLHTSSNQPQHF. The DNA of the CDR3 is TGTGCCAGCAGTCTCCATACTAGCAGCAATCAGCCCCAGCATTTT.